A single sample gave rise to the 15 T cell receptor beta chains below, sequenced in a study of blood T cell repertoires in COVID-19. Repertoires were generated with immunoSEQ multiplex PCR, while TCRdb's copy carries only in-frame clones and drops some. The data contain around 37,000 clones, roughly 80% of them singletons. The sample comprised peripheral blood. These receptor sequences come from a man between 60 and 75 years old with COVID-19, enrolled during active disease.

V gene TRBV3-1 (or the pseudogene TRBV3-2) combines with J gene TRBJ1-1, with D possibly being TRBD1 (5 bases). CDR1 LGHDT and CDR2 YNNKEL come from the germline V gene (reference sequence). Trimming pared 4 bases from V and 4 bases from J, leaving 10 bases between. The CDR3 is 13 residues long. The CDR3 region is CASSPNGGTEAFF. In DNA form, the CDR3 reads TGTGCCAGCAGCCCCAACGGGGGCACTGAAGCTTTCTTT.

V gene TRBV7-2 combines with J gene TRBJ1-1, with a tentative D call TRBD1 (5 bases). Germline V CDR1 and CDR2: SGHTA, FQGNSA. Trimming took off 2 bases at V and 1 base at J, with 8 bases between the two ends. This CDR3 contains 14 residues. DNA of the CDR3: TGTGCCAGCAGCTTAAACCAGGGGAACACTGAAGCTTTCTTT. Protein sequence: CASSLNQGNTEAFF.

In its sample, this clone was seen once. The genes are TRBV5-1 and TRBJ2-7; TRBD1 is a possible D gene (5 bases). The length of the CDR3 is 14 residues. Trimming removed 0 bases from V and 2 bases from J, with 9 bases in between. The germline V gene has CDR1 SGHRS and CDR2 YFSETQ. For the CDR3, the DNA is TGCGCCAGCAGCTTGGGGGGCAGCACCTACGAGCAGTACTTC. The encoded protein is CASSLGGSTYEQYF.

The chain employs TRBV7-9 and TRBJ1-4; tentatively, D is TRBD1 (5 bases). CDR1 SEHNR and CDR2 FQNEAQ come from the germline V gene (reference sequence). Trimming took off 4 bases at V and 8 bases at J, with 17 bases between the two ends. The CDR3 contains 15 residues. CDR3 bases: TGTGCCAGCAGCTACGGGGGACGGGGAGAGGAAAAACTGTTTTTT. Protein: CASSYGGRGEEKLFF.

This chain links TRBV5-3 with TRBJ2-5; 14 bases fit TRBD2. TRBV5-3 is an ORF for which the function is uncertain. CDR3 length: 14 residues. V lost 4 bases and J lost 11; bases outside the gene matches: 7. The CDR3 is CARSVIGLAGGQYF. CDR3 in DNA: TGTGCCAGAAGCGTGATCGGACTAGCGGGAGGTCAGTACTTC.

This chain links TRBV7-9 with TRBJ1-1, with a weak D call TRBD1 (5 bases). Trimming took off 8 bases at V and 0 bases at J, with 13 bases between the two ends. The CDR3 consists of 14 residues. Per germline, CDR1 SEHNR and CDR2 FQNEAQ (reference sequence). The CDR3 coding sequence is TGTGCCAGCTGGGGGGGAGGCGTGAACACTGAAGCTTTCTTT. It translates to CASWGGGVNTEAFF. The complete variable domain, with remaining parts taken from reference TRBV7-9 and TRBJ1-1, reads DTGVSQNPRHKITKRGQNVTFRCDPISEHNRLYWYRQTLGQGPEFLTYFQNEAQLEKSRLLSDRFSAERPKGSFSTLEIQRTEQGDSAMYLCASWGGGVNTEAFFGQGTRLTVV.

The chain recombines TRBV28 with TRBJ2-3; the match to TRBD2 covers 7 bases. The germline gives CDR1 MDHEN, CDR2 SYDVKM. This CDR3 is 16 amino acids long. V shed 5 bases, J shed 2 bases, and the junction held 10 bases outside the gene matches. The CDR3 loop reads CASSPGLTYLTDTQYF. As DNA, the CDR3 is TGTGCCAGCAGTCCGGGACTAACATACCTCACAGATACGCAGTATTTT.

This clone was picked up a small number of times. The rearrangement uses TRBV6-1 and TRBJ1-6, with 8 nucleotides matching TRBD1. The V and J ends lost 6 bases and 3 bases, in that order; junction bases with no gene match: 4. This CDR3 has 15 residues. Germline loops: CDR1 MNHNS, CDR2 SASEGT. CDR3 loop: CASRLGQGYNSPLHF. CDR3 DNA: TGTGCCAGCAGACTCGGACAGGGCTATAATTCACCCCTCCACTTT.

CDR3 DNA sequence: TGTGCCTGGAGCCACCGTTCCCGGGGGTACCAAGAGACCCAGTACTTC. Translated: CAWSHRSRGYQETQYF. The rearrangement uses TRBV30 and TRBJ2-5; D is possibly TRBD2 (6 bases). The CDR3 consists of 16 residues. Per the germline V gene, CDR1 is GTSNPN and CDR2 is SVGIG (reference sequence). V was shortened by 3 bases and J by 0 bases, with 17 bases between the two germline ends. Using reference TRBV30 and TRBJ2-5 for the parts outside the CDR3, the full variable domain is SQTIHQWPATLVQPVGSPLSLECTVEGTSNPNLYWYRQAAGRGLQLLFYSVGIGQISSEVPQNLSASRPQDRQFILSSKKLLLSDSGFYLCAWSHRSRGYQETQYFGPGTRLLVL.

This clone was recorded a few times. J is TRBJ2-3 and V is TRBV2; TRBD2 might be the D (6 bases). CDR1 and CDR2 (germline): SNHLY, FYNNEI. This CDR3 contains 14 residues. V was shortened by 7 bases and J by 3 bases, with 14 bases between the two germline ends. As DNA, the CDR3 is TGTGCCAGCAATAGCGGCAGAGGTACAGATACGCAGTATTTT. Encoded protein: CASNSGRGTDTQYF.

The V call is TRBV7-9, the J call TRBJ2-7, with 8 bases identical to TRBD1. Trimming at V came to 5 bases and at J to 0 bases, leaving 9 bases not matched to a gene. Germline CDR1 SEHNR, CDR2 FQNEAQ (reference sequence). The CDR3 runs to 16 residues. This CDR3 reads CASSPPAGQDSYEQYF. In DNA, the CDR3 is TGTGCCAGCAGCCCGCCGGCGGGACAGGACTCCTACGAGCAGTACTTC.

The DNA of the CDR3 is TGTGCCAGCAAACGGGGAGCGAACACTGAAGCTTTCTTT. It codes for CASKRGANTEAFF. The chain links TRBV28 to TRBJ1-1; D unresolved. V dropped 7 bases and J dropped 1 base, with 10 bases sitting between them. Germline-derived CDR1 and CDR2 are MDHEN and SYDVKM. This CDR3 region has 13 residues.

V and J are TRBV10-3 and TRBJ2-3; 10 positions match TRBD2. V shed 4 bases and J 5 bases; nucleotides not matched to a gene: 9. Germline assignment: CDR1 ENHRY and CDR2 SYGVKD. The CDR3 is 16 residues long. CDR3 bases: TGTGCCATCAGTGTGGTAGCGGGAGGCCCAAGAGATACGCAGTATTTT. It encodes CAISVVAGGPRDTQYF.

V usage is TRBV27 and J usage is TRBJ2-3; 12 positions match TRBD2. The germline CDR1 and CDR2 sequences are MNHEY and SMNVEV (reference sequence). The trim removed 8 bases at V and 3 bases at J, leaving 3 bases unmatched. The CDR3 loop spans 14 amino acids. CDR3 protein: CASQTSGRTDTQYF. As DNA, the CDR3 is TGTGCCAGCCAGACTAGCGGGAGAACAGATACGCAGTATTTT.

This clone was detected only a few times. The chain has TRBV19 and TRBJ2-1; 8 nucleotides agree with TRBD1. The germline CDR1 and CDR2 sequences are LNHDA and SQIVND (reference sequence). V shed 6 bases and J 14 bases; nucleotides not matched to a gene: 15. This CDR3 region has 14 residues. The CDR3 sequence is CASRDGQGASRKFF. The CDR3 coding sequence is TGTGCCAGTAGGGACGGCCAGGGGGCAAGCCGCAAGTTCTTC.